The T cell receptor (beta chain) under discussion was sequenced for a study of blood T cell repertoires in COVID-19. Study summary: The cDNA or gDNA used as material had been derived from T cells, B-cell-depleted T cells, or PBMCs.

Measured with immunoSEQ multiplex PCR; TCRdb has only the in-frame clones, and not every one. The data contain 150,000 to 200,000 clones, 79% of them seen just once; the ten biggest clones take up around 8.1%. The V segment lost 4 bases and the J segment 6 bases; nucleotides outside the gene matches: 4. This CDR3 has 14 residues. Germline V lookup: CDR1 SGHNT, CDR2 YENEEA. This clone was recorded only once. V gene TRBV11-3 combines with J gene TRBJ2-1; 9 bases line up with TRBD2. The clonotype originates from a woman aged 55-75 years with COVID-19, enrolled during active disease. Specimen: peripheral blood. The CDR3 loop reads CASSWLAGSNEQFF. CDR3 in DNA: TGTGCCAGCAGCTGGCTAGCGGGGTCCAATGAGCAGTTCTTC. Based on the CDR3 plus reference TRBV11-3 and TRBJ2-1, the full variable domain is EAGVVQSPRYKIIEKKQPVAFWCNPISGHNTLYWYLQNLGQGPELLIRYENEEAVDDSQLPKDRFSAERLKGVDSTLKIQPAELGDSAVYLCASSWLAGSNEQFFGPGTRLTVL.